This T cell receptor (beta chain) was found in a study of shared clonotypes between healthy human individuals. The repertoire was sequenced with immunoSEQ multiplex PCR; TCRdb's copy has only in-frame clones and lacks some. The data hold under 850,000 clones, with 72% observed a single time. This clone appeared a few times. Its antigen is currently unknown. Study results and caveats: Sampling was confined to blood; repertoires within tissues likely differ.

V dropped 3 bases and J dropped 6 bases, with 37 bases sitting between them. Germline V gene sequence: CDR1 SGDLS, CDR2 YYNGEE. The CDR3 length is 21 residues. This receptor was taken from a woman aged 25-40 years in good health. This chain uses TRBV9 with TRBJ2-7; D might be TRBD1 (10 bases). The sequenced sample consisted of memory CD4+ T cells sorted from blood. Regarding subset: CD45RA-negative fraction. This CDR3 is CASSGPGTGVCNSGRSSEQYF. Written as DNA, the CDR3 is TGTGCCAGCAGCGGACCCGGGACAGGGGTTTGCAATAGCGGGAGATCTAGCGAGCAGTACTTC.